This T cell receptor beta chain stems from a study of control samples from healthy donors and cancer patients. This CDR3 comprises 15 residues. Germline assignment: CDR1 SGDLS and CDR2 YYNGEE. The ends were cut back, 0 bases at V and 5 bases at J, with 12 bases in the middle. Only in-frame clones appear in the TCRdb table, and some are missing; sequencing was by immunoSEQ multiplex PCR. This sample has about 140,000 clones, with 91% found just once. The sequenced sample was blood. The source of this sequence is a man between 18 and 29 years old in good health. The V gene is TRBV9, the J gene TRBJ2-1; D is unclear. In DNA, the CDR3 is TGTGCCAGCAGCGTAGGGGTTCAGATTAACAATGAGCAGTTCTTC. Protein: CASSVGVQINNEQFF.